These 24 T cell receptor beta chains share one sample of origin, sequenced in a study of CD8+CD57+ T cells in acquired aplastic anemia (dated by TCRdb to the late 2010s). The patients picked for sequencing were ones in whom flow cytometry had shown an expansion of CD8+CD57+ cells. Sequencer: Illumina HiSeq 2000. Genomic DNA was used as template for profiling of TCR beta VDJ combinations and CDR3 sequences. TCRdb applied fastp at Q25 and MiXCR to the public reads, then kept only in-frame beta chains. All rows with the same CDR3 protein become a single entry with the most common DNA and genes. The sample records 160,000 or so distinct CDR3 sequences, roughly 48% of which are singletons. 2.5% to 3% of the sample is in the top ten clones. The sequencing input was sorted CD4+, CD8+, or CD8+CD57+ T cells (not recorded which) from PBMCs. All receptors derive from a human donor with aplastic anemia.

The chain recombines TRBV29-1 with TRBJ1-1, with a possible D match to TRBD1 (5 bases). The CDR3 sequence is 10 residues long. The germline V gene encodes CDR1 SQVTM and CDR2 ANQGSEA. The V gene lost 5 bases and the J gene lost 7 bases, with 8 bases spanning the gap. Written as DNA, the CDR3 is TGCAGCGTTTACGGGGGTGAAGCTTTCTTT. It encodes CSVYGGEAFF.

As concerns this clonotype: A read error may be the cause here, since a much bigger clone is one base away. The rearrangement links TRBV19 to TRBJ2-7; D might be TRBD1 or TRBD2, each matching 5 bases. Per the germline V gene, CDR1 is LNHDA and CDR2 is SQIVND (reference sequence). Trimming shortened V by 5 bases and J by 5 bases, and 22 bases separated the two germline ends. The CDR3 contains 16 residues. The CDR3 nucleotides are TGTGCCAGTAGTGTATCTCCCGGGACCAGGTACCACGAGCAGTACTTC. Translated, it gives CASSVSPGTRYHEQYF.

This clonotype was seen at least ten times. The chain is built from TRBV3-1 and TRBJ2-2; possible D gene TRBD2, 5 bases. Germline CDR1 reads LGHDT; CDR2 reads YNNKEL (reference sequence). This CDR3 has 16 amino acids. V was trimmed by 1 base and J by 1 base, leaving 10 bases between them. In DNA form, the CDR3 reads TGTGCCAGCAGCCAAGCGGGGAGCATGAACACCGGGGAGCTGTTTTTT. Translated: CASSQAGSMNTGELFF.

The rearrangement joins TRBV28 to TRBJ1-3, with a tentative D call TRBD1 (6 bases). This CDR3 is built from 15 residues. The germline CDR1 and CDR2 sequences are MDHEN and SYDVKM. Trimming removed 5 bases from V and 3 bases from J, with 14 bases in between. The CDR3 DNA reads as TGTGCCAGCAGTACCGGGACACCCTTTGGAAACACCATATATTTT. Residues: CASSTGTPFGNTIYF.

This sequence joins TRBV15 and TRBJ2-1; D is unclear. V dropped 3 bases and J dropped 3 bases, with 6 bases sitting between them. This CDR3 comprises 13 residues. The germline V gene has CDR1 LNHNV and CDR2 YYDKDF (reference sequence). CDR3 sequence (DNA): TGTGCCACCAGCAGTTCAGGCTACAATGAGCAGTTCTTC. It encodes CATSSSGYNEQFF.

The chain couples TRBV5-1 to TRBJ2-3; D not certain. There are 14 residues in the CDR3. Trimming stripped 5 bases from V and 2 bases from J, with 12 bases between. Germline CDR1 and CDR2: SGHRS and YFSETQ. CDR3 in amino acids: CASRTKTFTDTQYF. In nucleotides, the CDR3 is TGCGCCAGCAGAACCAAGACCTTCACAGATACGCAGTATTTT.

This clonotype was counted at least ten times. The chain employs TRBV29-1 and TRBJ2-7; unclear D gene. The CDR3 contains 13 residues. V lost 3 bases and J 3 bases, leaving 12 bases between the germline ends. Germline V gene data show CDR1 as SQVTM and CDR2 as ANQGSEA. The CDR3 reads CSVEAQGRYEQYF. In DNA, the CDR3 is TGCAGCGTTGAGGCACAAGGGCGCTACGAGCAGTACTTC.

In this sample, this clonotype turned up many times. V is TRBV7-2 and J is TRBJ2-5; D might be TRBD1 or TRBD2, each matching 5 bases. V was cut by 4 bases and J by 4 bases, with 13 bases left in between. The CDR3 is made up of 14 amino acids. Germline V gives CDR1 SGHTA, CDR2 FQGNSA. DNA of the CDR3: TGTGCCAGCAGCTCGGGACCATTCCCAGAGACCCAGTACTTC. It specifies CASSSGPFPETQYF.

The chain carries TRBV25-1 and TRBJ2-7, with 11 bases fitting TRBD1. CDR3 length: 15 amino acids. Germline CDR1 and CDR2: MGHDK and SYGVNS. The J segment lost 3 bases and the V segment lost 3 bases, leaving 4 bases of the junction unmatched. The CDR3 protein is CASSDPGTGGYEQYF. In nucleotides, the CDR3 is TGTGCCAGCAGTGATCCCGGGACAGGGGGCTACGAGCAGTACTTC.

The V and J genes are TRBV25-1 and TRBJ1-1, with a tentative D call TRBD1 (6 bases). Germline values: CDR1 MGHDK, CDR2 SYGVNS. V was trimmed by 2 bases and J by 6 bases, leaving 10 bases between them. The CDR3 has 13 residues. CDR3 in DNA: TGTGCCAGCAGTGAACAAGGGGGAGCTGAAGCTTTCTTT. It encodes CASSEQGGAEAFF.

Points on this clonotype: It may be a read error: a sequence one base away is much more abundant. The chain carries TRBV9 and TRBJ2-7; maybe TRBD2 (6 bases). V was pared by 7 bases and J by 6 bases, with 17 bases between. CDR3 length: 13 residues. Germline V CDR1 and CDR2: SGDLS, YYNGEE. The CDR3: CASSPPLGGEQYF. As DNA, the CDR3 is TGTGCCAGCTCCCCCCCGCTGGGGGGCGAGCAGTACTTC.

Ten or more counts support this clonotype. This chain connects TRBV12-3 or TRBV12-4 to TRBJ1-1; D gene unclear. The germline V and J ends were trimmed by 2 bases and 1 base, with 5 bases remaining between them. The CDR3 has 13 amino acids. CDR3 DNA sequence: TGTGCCAGCAGTTTAAACTCGAACACTGAAGCTTTCTTT. As protein: CASSLNSNTEAFF.

V gene TRBV2 combines with J gene TRBJ1-2, with D maybe TRBD1 (6 bases). The CDR3 has 15 residues. Trimming shortened V by 1 base and J by 8 bases, and 17 bases separated the two germline ends. Germline lookup yields CDR1 SNHLY and CDR2 FYNNEI. The CDR3 region has the DNA TGTGCCAGCAGTGAAGGGGCCGGGACACGGTGGGGCTACACCTTC. Amino acids: CASSEGAGTRWGYTF.

For this clonotype: Relative to the germline gene, one junction end is altered; a read error may explain this. Here the CDR3 reads CAISDGETQYF. In DNA form, the CDR3 reads TGTGCCATCAGTGACGGGGAGACCCAGTACTTC. The chain carries TRBV6-4 and TRBJ2-5, with unresolved D. In germline, CDR1 is MRHNA, CDR2 SNTAGT. The CDR3 covers 11 residues.

Many counts were recorded for this clonotype. This rearrangement joins TRBV9 to TRBJ1-2; no clear D. Germline CDR1 and CDR2: SGDLS and YYNGEE. CDR3 length: 13 amino acids. Trimming left V 4 bases short and J 8 bases short, with 15 bases between. The CDR3 reads CASSLNLLTGYTF. The CDR3, as DNA: TGTGCCAGCAGCCTTAACCTTTTAACCGGCTACACCTTC.

The rearrangement uses TRBV7-6 and TRBJ2-7, with D unresolved. V dropped 8 bases and J dropped 0 bases, with 11 bases sitting between them. The germline gives CDR1 SGHVS, CDR2 FNYEAQ. This CDR3 region has 13 residues. CDR3 sequence (DNA): TGTGCCAGCGGTCAGTCGAGCTCCTACGAGCAGTACTTC. Protein product: CASGQSSSYEQYF.

This clonotype has a single count. A read error may explain this, as a much larger clone is one base away. This sequence joins TRBV6-1 and TRBJ2-3; 8 bases agree with TRBD2. The CDR3 loop spans 17 amino acids. V trimming: 6 bases; J trimming: 1 base; junction bases outside the gene matches: 12. Germline CDR1 and CDR2: MNHNS and SASEGT. This CDR3 is CASRFLLLAEGTDTQYF. In DNA, the CDR3 is TGTGCCAGCAGGTTCCTCTTACTAGCGGAAGGCACAGATACGCAGTATTTT.

The chain recombines TRBV5-1 with TRBJ2-7; 7 bases map to TRBD1. V lost 5 bases to trimming and J lost 9 bases; unmatched junction nucleotides: 17. Germline CDR1 is SGHRS and CDR2 is YFSETQ. This CDR3 is built from 15 residues. CDR3 loop: CASSARPGTAGRQYF. As DNA, the CDR3 is TGCGCCAGCAGTGCTAGGCCAGGGACAGCCGGTAGGCAGTACTTC. Looking up the rest from reference TRBV5-1 and TRBJ2-7 gives the full variable domain: KAGVTQTPRYLIKTRGQQVTLSCSPISGHRSVSWYQQTPGQGLQFLFEYFSETQRNKGNFPGRFSGRQFSNSRSEMNVSTLELGDSALYLCASSARPGTAGRQYFGPGTRLTVT.

In its sample, this clonotype was seen a few times. The rearrangement joins TRBV15 to TRBJ1-2; D possibly corresponds to TRBD1 (5 bases). There are 15 residues in the CDR3. Germline V gene lookup returns CDR1 LNHNV and CDR2 YYDKDF (reference sequence). V was trimmed by 0 bases and J by 5 bases, leaving 13 bases between them. The CDR3 DNA reads TGTGCCACCAGCAGAGATATAGGGGAGAGGTATGGCTACACCTTC. This translates into CATSRDIGERYGYTF.

CDR3 sequence: CASSHGRTSGSTDTQYF. The CDR3 DNA reads as TGTGCCAGCAGCCATGGACGGACTAGCGGGAGCACAGATACGCAGTATTTT. J is TRBJ2-3 and V is TRBV11-1, with TRBD2 matching over 11 bases. The germline V gene encodes CDR1 SGHAT and CDR2 FQDESV (reference sequence). This CDR3 comprises 17 residues. The J segment lost 0 bases and the V segment lost 5 bases, leaving 7 bases of the junction unmatched.

The chain combines TRBV6-1 with TRBJ1-6; TRBD1 might be the D (6 bases). Trimming took off 7 bases at V and 9 bases at J, with 19 bases between the two ends. Germline V gene data show CDR1 as MNHNS and CDR2 as SASEGT. The CDR3 contains 15 residues. CDR3 sequence (DNA): TGTGCCAGCACCTTGGACAGCCCCCGATTTTCACCCCTCCACTTT. It codes for CASTLDSPRFSPLHF.

A note on this clonotype: Germline and junction disagree at one end, which may indicate a read error. J is TRBJ2-5 and V is TRBV9, with 8 bases identical to TRBD2. The CDR3 runs 13 residues. CDR1 and CDR2 from the germline V gene are SGDLS and YYNGEE. The CDR3 reads CTSSGGRQETQYF. The CDR3 nucleotides are TGTACCAGCAGCGGGGGTAGGCAAGAGACCCAGTACTTC.

This chain uses TRBV7-6 with TRBJ1-5; D ambiguous. Germline V gene lookup returns CDR1 SGHVS and CDR2 FNYEAQ. The CDR3 spans 13 residues. V was cut by 1 base and J by 7 bases, with 8 bases left in between. The CDR3 DNA reads as TGTGCCAGCAGCTTAGAGAGGAGGCAGCCCCAGCATTTT. Its translation: CASSLERRQPQHF.

This clonotype was seen a single time. The rearrangement links TRBV10-3 to TRBJ2-5; D is possibly TRBD2 (6 bases). V was trimmed by 8 bases and J by 4 bases, leaving 14 bases between them. This CDR3 has 13 residues. Germline V gene sequence: CDR1 ENHRY, CDR2 SYGVKD. Here the CDR3 DNA reads TGTGCCATCGGGGGGACGGGGAGAGAGACCCAGTACTTC. Encoded protein: CAIGGTGRETQYF.